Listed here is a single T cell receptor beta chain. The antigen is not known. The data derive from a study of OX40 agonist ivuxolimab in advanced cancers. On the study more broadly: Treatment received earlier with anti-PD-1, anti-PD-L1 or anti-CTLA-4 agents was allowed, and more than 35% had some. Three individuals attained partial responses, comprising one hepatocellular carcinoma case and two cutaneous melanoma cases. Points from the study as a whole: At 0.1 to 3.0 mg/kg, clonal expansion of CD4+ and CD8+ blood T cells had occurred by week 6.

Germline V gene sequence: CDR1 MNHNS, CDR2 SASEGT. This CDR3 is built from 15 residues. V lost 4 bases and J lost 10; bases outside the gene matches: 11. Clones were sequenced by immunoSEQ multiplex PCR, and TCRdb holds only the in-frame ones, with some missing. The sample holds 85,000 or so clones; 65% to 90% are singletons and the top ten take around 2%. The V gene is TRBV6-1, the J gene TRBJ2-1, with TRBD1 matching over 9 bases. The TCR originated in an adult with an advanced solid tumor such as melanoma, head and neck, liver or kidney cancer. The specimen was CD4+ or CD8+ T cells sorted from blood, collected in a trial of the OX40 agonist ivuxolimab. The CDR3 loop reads CASSVTGGGFEEQFF. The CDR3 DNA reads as TGTGCCAGCAGTGTTACAGGGGGCGGTTTCGAGGAGCAGTTCTTC.